This T cell receptor (beta chain) is drawn from a study of cytomegalovirus exposure and HLA in healthy donors. Vbeta (60) and Jbeta (13) primers were used in the PCR. Only in-frame clones appear in the TCRdb table, and some are missing; sequencing was by immunoSEQ multiplex PCR. Of 120,000 to 150,000 clones in the sample, around 80% were seen once. Germline V gene lookup returns CDR1 MNHNS and CDR2 SASEGT. The CDR3 length is 14 residues. V lost 10 bases to trimming and J lost 8 bases; unmatched junction nucleotides: 14. This chain joins TRBV6-1 and TRBJ1-2; 9 bases line up with TRBD1. The source material was PBMCs. The clonotype comes from a woman in her thirties in good health and CMV-seronegative. In DNA, the CDR3 is TGTGCCACCCTCCGGGACAGGGACTATGGGGGCTACACCTTC. This sequence encodes CATLRDRDYGGYTF.